Relative to its sample, the clone carrying this T cell receptor beta chain is medium-sized. TCRdb passed the 5' RACE reads through MiXCR, listing each CDR3 protein once. Of around 98,000 distinct CDR3 sequences in the sample, roughly a fifth were seen once. This record belongs to a study of spatial heterogeneity in lung cancer. Regarding time point: blood at routine non-recurrence follow-up after resection. Germline V lookup: CDR1 LGHDT, CDR2 YNNKEL (reference sequence). The CDR3 consists of 13 residues. The V and J ends lost 4 bases and 4 bases respectively, with 8 bases between them. V usage is TRBV3-1 and J usage is TRBJ1-5; D is uncertain. The material was PBMCs, obtained at follow-up. The TCR comes from a male donor with early-stage non-small cell lung cancer. The CDR3 reads CASSLFINQPQHF. The CDR3 nucleotides read TGTGCCAGCAGCCTTTTTATTAATCAGCCCCAGCATTTT.